This T cell receptor beta chain stems from a study of control samples from healthy donors and cancer patients. Assay: immunoSEQ multiplex PCR; the TCRdb copy retains only in-frame clones and omits some. The sample has roughly 59,000 clones; 92% are singletons. V lost 6 bases to trimming and J lost 1 base; unmatched junction nucleotides: 9. Germline V CDR1 and CDR2: MGHDK, SYGVNS. The CDR3 runs to 16 residues. The rearrangement links TRBV25-1 to TRBJ1-1, with 9 bases that match TRBD1. The clonotype comes from a man in his forties with colorectal cancer. Source material: PBMCs. CDR3 sequence (DNA): TGTGCCAGCAGGGTACTTGGGACAGGGAAGAACACTGAAGCTTTCTTT. Protein sequence: CASRVLGTGKNTEAFF.